A single sample is the source of the 4 T cell receptor beta chains below, sequenced in a study of T cell repertoires in cytomegalovirus infection. TCRdb redid the calling of the reads with MiXCR, one entry per CDR3 protein. The sample has about 180,000 distinct CDR3 sequences; 15% to 20% are singletons. Sequenced material: CD8+ T cells from PBMCs. These receptor sequences come from a human donor in good health (CMV status not recorded). Some clones in this sample may be carry-over from other donors' samples.

The chain joins TRBV7-2 to TRBJ2-5; TRBD1 might be the D (5 bases). Germline-derived CDR1 and CDR2 are SGHTA and FQGNSA. This CDR3 is built from 13 residues. Trimming removed 6 bases from V and 3 bases from J, with 11 bases in between. The CDR3 nucleotides are TGTGCCAGCAGTTCTCCGACAGAAGAGACCCAGTACTTC. It specifies CASSSPTEETQYF.

This clonotype was detected a few times. V gene TRBV9 combines with J gene TRBJ2-5; D gene unclear. V lost 6 bases and J lost 4, with 16 bases in between. The V gene's germline CDR1 is SGDLS and CDR2 YYNGEE. The CDR3 is made up of 14 amino acids. CDR3 coding DNA: TGTGCCAGCACCCCGAGTGGTAGGACAGAGACCCAGTACTTC. It specifies CASTPSGRTETQYF.

This clonotype was recorded a few times. V gene TRBV6-2 or TRBV6-3 combines with J gene TRBJ1-1; unclear D gene. The CDR3 runs 15 residues. Germline assignment: CDR1 MNHEY and CDR2 SVGEGT. V was clipped by 2 bases and J by 1 base, with 11 bases between them. The CDR3 DNA follows: TGTGCCAGCAGTTACCCGAGGACGGCGAACACTGAAGCTTTCTTT. Translation: CASSYPRTANTEAFF.

This clonotype was seen only a few times. The rearrangement joins TRBV5-4 to TRBJ2-5; TRBD2 agrees at 12 bases. This CDR3 has 16 amino acids. Germline values: CDR1 SGHNT, CDR2 YYREEE (reference sequence). V trimming: 1 base; J trimming: 3 bases; junction bases outside the gene matches: 4. Here the CDR3 reads CASSLTSGGQEETQYF. CDR3 DNA: TGTGCCAGCAGCTTGACTAGCGGGGGGCAGGAAGAGACCCAGTACTTC.